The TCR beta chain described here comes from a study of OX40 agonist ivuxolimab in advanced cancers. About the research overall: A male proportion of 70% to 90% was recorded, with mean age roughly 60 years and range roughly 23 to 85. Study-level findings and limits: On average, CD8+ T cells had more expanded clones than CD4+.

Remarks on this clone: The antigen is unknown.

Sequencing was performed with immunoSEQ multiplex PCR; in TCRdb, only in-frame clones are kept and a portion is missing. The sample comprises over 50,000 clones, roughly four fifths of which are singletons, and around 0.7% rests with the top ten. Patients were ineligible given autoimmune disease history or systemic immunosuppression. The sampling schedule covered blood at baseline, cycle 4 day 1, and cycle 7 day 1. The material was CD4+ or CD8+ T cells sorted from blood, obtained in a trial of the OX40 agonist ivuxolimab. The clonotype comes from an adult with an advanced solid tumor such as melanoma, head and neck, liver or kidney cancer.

The DNA for the CDR3 is TGTGCCAGCAGCCAAGGTCTGGAGCAGTACTTC. Amino acids: CASSQGLEQYF. V gene TRBV14 combines with J gene TRBJ2-7; D call uncertain. From germline, CDR1 is SGHDN and CDR2 FVKESK. CDR3 length equals 11 residues. V gave up 1 base and J gave up 7 bases, with 5 bases separating them.